Each of the 32 T cell receptor beta chains below was sequenced from the same sample in a study of OX40 agonist ivuxolimab in advanced cancers. Clones were read by immunoSEQ multiplex PCR, and TCRdb kept only the in-frame ones, dropping some. The repertoire holds approximately 45,000 clones, with approximately 80% as singletons. The material sequenced was CD4+ or CD8+ T cells sorted from blood, taken in a trial of the OX40 agonist ivuxolimab. Receptors were obtained from an adult with an advanced solid tumor such as melanoma, head and neck, liver or kidney cancer.

This clone was counted only a few times. This chain uses TRBV15 with TRBJ1-5; D uncertain. V was trimmed by 1 base and J by 7 bases, leaving 11 bases between them. CDR3 length: 14 amino acids. Germline CDR1 reads LNHNV; CDR2 reads YYDKDF (reference sequence). The CDR3 coding sequence is TGTGCCACCAGCAGAGCGGCAGGAACCCAGCCCCAGCATTTT. Its translation is CATSRAAGTQPQHF.

This sequence joins TRBV19 and TRBJ1-3, with D maybe TRBD1 (5 bases). V was cut by 5 bases and J by 0 bases, with 17 bases left in between. The CDR3 is 17 residues long. CDR1 LNHDA and CDR2 SQIVND come from the germline V gene (reference sequence). The CDR3 loop reads CASSHERTTLSGNTIYF. The CDR3 region has the DNA TGTGCCAGTAGTCACGAAAGGACAACTCTCTCTGGAAACACCATATATTTT. The complete variable domain, with remaining parts taken from reference TRBV19 and TRBJ1-3, reads DGGITQSPKYLFRKEGQNVTLSCEQNLNHDAMYWYRQDPGQGLRLIYYSQIVNDFQKGDIAEGYSVSREKKESFPLTVTSAQKNPTAFYLCASSHERTTLSGNTIYFGEGSWLTVV.

The V and J genes are TRBV5-4 and TRBJ1-3; D not resolved. The germline CDR1 and CDR2 sequences are SGHNT and YYREEE (reference sequence). This CDR3 contains 16 residues. The ends were cut back, 4 bases at V and 0 bases at J, with 14 bases in the middle. The CDR3 DNA reads as TGTGCCAGCAGCCCCGCCTGGTCGGACTCTGGAAACACCATATATTTT. As protein: CASSPAWSDSGNTIYF.

The chain has TRBV19 and TRBJ2-6; D gene unclear. Germline V gene sequence: CDR1 LNHDA, CDR2 SQIVND (reference sequence). V gave up 10 bases and J gave up 0 bases, with 10 bases separating them. The CDR3 is 14 residues long. CDR3 nucleotide sequence: TGTGCCACCGAGGTTGGCTCTGGGGCCAACGTCCTGACTTTC. Residues: CATEVGSGANVLTF.

The rearrangement uses TRBV5-1 and TRBJ2-5; D gene ambiguous. Between the trimmed V and J ends, which lost 4 bases and 4 bases, there was a span of 17 bases. Germline assignment: CDR1 SGHRS and CDR2 YFSETQ. The CDR3 runs to 15 residues. Here the CDR3 DNA reads TGCGCCAGCAGCGCTTATGGGGTTTTCGGAGAGACCCAGTACTTC. It codes for CASSAYGVFGETQYF.

This rearrangement joins TRBV5-1 to TRBJ2-1; 15 positions match TRBD2. The germline CDR1 and CDR2 sequences are SGHRS and YFSETQ. The junction had 10 bases not matched to a gene; V was cut back by 5 bases and J by 7 bases. The CDR3 is made up of 17 amino acids. The CDR3 region has the DNA TGCGCCAGCAGGTCCGGGACTAGCGGGAGGTGGAGGAATGAGCAGTTCTTC. Amino acids: CASRSGTSGRWRNEQFF.

The gene calls are TRBV5-6 and TRBJ1-2; possible D gene TRBD1, 5 bases. Trimming took 0 bases from V and 1 from J, leaving 10 bases between them. The germline V gene has CDR1 SGHDT and CDR2 YYEEEE. The length of the CDR3 is 15 residues. The CDR3 loop is CASSLEAGNNYGYTF. The CDR3 DNA sequence: TGTGCCAGCAGCTTGGAGGCAGGGAATAACTATGGCTACACCTTC. The complete variable domain, with remaining parts taken from reference TRBV5-6 and TRBJ1-2, reads DAGVTQSPTHLIKTRGQQVTLRCSPKSGHDTVSWYQQALGQGPQFIFQYYEEEERQRGNFPDRFSGHQFPNYSSELNVNALLLGDSALYLCASSLEAGNNYGYTFGSGTRLTVV.

This sequence joins TRBV7-2 and TRBJ2-6; tentatively, D is TRBD1 or TRBD2 (5 bases each). Germline CDR1 SGHTA, CDR2 FQGNSA. CDR3 length equals 16 residues. V was pared by 4 bases and J by 2 bases, with 12 bases between. CDR3 sequence: CASSSGPRAGANVLTF. The DNA of the CDR3 is TGTGCCAGCAGCTCGGGACCGCGGGCTGGGGCCAACGTCCTGACTTTC.

This clone was recorded only once. The chain has TRBV5-4 and TRBJ1-6; D is ambiguous. Trimming removed 5 bases from V and 11 bases from J, with 20 bases in between. The CDR3 runs 15 residues. The V gene's germline CDR1 is SGHNT and CDR2 YYREEE (reference sequence). The CDR3 nucleotides read TGTGCCAGCAGTAGGGAGACTCAGTTAGCAGCACCCCTCCACTTT. This sequence encodes CASSRETQLAAPLHF.

There are a few counts of this clone. The V gene is TRBV28, the J gene TRBJ1-2; no clear D. Germline-derived CDR1 and CDR2 are MDHEN and SYDVKM. The V end lost 5 bases, the J end lost 9 bases, and 10 bases lay between the germline ends. This CDR3 is built from 11 residues. The CDR3 spells CASSETRSYTF. CDR3 bases: TGTGCCAGCAGTGAAACCCGAAGCTACACCTTC.

The chain joins TRBV19 to TRBJ1-1; tentative D call: TRBD1 (6 bases). V lost 2 bases to trimming and J lost 1 base, with 8 bases between them. The CDR3 has 14 residues. In germline, CDR1 is LNHDA, CDR2 SQIVND (reference sequence). The CDR3 sequence is CASSIQGSNTEAFF. CDR3 DNA: TGTGCCAGTAGTATACAGGGGTCGAACACTGAAGCTTTCTTT.

This chain links TRBV28 with TRBJ2-5; 9 bases are shared with TRBD1. Germline V gene sequence: CDR1 MDHEN, CDR2 SYDVKM. V lost 1 base to trimming and J lost 4 bases; unmatched junction nucleotides: 4. CDR3 length equals 15 residues. The CDR3 is CASSLSGTGRETQYF. CDR3 nucleotide sequence: TGTGCCAGCAGTTTATCGGGGACAGGGAGAGAGACCCAGTACTTC.

The V call is TRBV11-3, the J call TRBJ2-3; 9 bases line up with TRBD1. Germline trimming cut 5 bases from V and 4 bases from J; bases unmatched to any gene: 4. Germline CDR1 and CDR2: SGHNT and YENEEA. This CDR3 spans 14 amino acids. The CDR3 bases are TGTGCCAGCAGCCCGGGACAGGGCTCAGATACGCAGTATTTT. Translating it yields CASSPGQGSDTQYF.

This chain links TRBV19 with TRBJ1-2; the match to TRBD1 covers 9 bases. This CDR3 is 14 amino acids long. The germline CDR1 and CDR2 sequences are LNHDA and SQIVND (reference sequence). J was trimmed by 8 bases and V by 6 bases; bases with no gene match: 10. DNA for the CDR3: TGTGCCAGTAGCAAGGACCGGGACAGGGTCGGCTACACCTTC. As protein: CASSKDRDRVGYTF. Variable domain in full (rest from reference TRBV19 and TRBJ1-2): DGGITQSPKYLFRKEGQNVTLSCEQNLNHDAMYWYRQDPGQGLRLIYYSQIVNDFQKGDIAEGYSVSREKKESFPLTVTSAQKNPTAFYLCASSKDRDRVGYTFGSGTRLTVV.

This chain uses TRBV11-2 with TRBJ2-5; 8 nucleotides line up with TRBD1. This CDR3 has 16 amino acids. Germline V gene sequence: CDR1 SGHAT, CDR2 FQNNGV. Trimming at V came to 0 bases and at J to 5 bases, leaving 8 bases not matched to a gene. CDR3 protein: CASSLDRSGGWETQYF. Here the CDR3 DNA reads TGTGCCAGCAGCTTAGATAGATCAGGGGGCTGGGAGACCCAGTACTTC.

The chain is built from TRBV27 and TRBJ1-2; TRBD1 aligns across 9 bases. Germline V gene data show CDR1 as MNHEY and CDR2 as SMNVEV (reference sequence). The CDR3 contains 13 residues. With V trimmed by 5 bases and J by 6 bases, 4 bases remained unmatched. The CDR3 protein is CASSRGQGNGYTF. As DNA, the CDR3 is TGTGCCAGCAGTCGGGGACAGGGAAATGGCTACACCTTC.

This clone was seen a handful of times. This rearrangement joins TRBV6-5 to TRBJ1-5; D unresolved. V lost 8 bases and J 9 bases, leaving 17 bases between the germline ends. The CDR3 totals 13 residues. Germline V gene data show CDR1 as MNHEY and CDR2 as SVGAGI. The CDR3 loop is CASAAVKDRPQHF. In DNA form, the CDR3 reads TGTGCCAGCGCGGCGGTCAAGGATCGGCCCCAGCATTTT.

The rearrangement links TRBV4-1 to TRBJ2-5; 10 nucleotides align to TRBD1. Germline-derived CDR1 and CDR2 are MGHRA and YSYEKL. CDR3 length: 18 residues. V gave up 3 bases and J gave up 4 bases; unmatched junction bases: 14. The CDR3 reads CASSQDFRTGGRGETQYF. The DNA of the CDR3 is TGCGCCAGCAGCCAGGACTTTAGGACAGGGGGACGGGGAGAGACCCAGTACTTC.

V and J are TRBV4-3 and TRBJ2-1; TRBD2 matches at 10 bases. Losses at the gene ends were 4 bases for V and 6 bases for J; bases not matched to a gene: 0. The CDR3 loop spans 13 amino acids. Germline values: CDR1 LGHNA, CDR2 YSLEER. As DNA, the CDR3 is TGCGCCAGCAGCCGGACTAGCGGCAATGAGCAGTTCTTC. Translating it yields CASSRTSGNEQFF.

The chain recombines TRBV7-3 with TRBJ2-2; 11 positions agree with TRBD2. The CDR3 runs to 15 residues. CDR1 is SGHTA and CDR2 is FQGTGA in the germline V gene. Trimming cost V 5 bases and J 7 bases; bases outside gene matches: 6. In nucleotides, the CDR3 is TGTGCCAGCAGCGTACTAGCGGGAGAGAGCGGGGAGCTGTTTTTT. It specifies CASSVLAGESGELFF.

This clone was recorded a few times. V is TRBV2 and J is TRBJ2-7; TRBD2 is a possible D gene (5 bases). The length of the CDR3 is 14 residues. V dropped 7 bases and J dropped 0 bases, with 13 bases sitting between them. CDR1 SNHLY and CDR2 FYNNEI come from the germline V gene. CDR3 region: CASKGEDYSYEQYF. DNA of the CDR3: TGTGCCAGCAAGGGCGAAGACTACTCCTACGAGCAGTACTTC.

V usage is TRBV7-2 and J usage is TRBJ1-2, with 8 bases fitting TRBD1. This CDR3 is 13 amino acids long. The V and J ends lost 8 bases and 4 bases, in that order; junction bases with no gene match: 6. CDR1 is SGHTA and CDR2 is FQGNSA in the germline V gene. CDR3 loop: CASGRDRFYGYTF. For the CDR3, the DNA is TGTGCCAGCGGCCGGGACAGGTTCTATGGCTACACCTTC. Based on the CDR3 plus reference TRBV7-2 and TRBJ1-2, the full variable domain is GAGVSQSPSNKVTEKGKDVELRCDPISGHTALYWYRQSLGQGLEFLIYFQGNSAPDKSGLPSDRFSAERTGGSVSTLTIQRTQQEDSAVYLCASGRDRFYGYTFGSGTRLTVV.

This clone occurred a few times. The chain links TRBV5-1 to TRBJ2-3, with 8 bases identical to TRBD1. Per the germline V gene, CDR1 is SGHRS and CDR2 is YFSETQ. Trimming removed 4 bases from V and 5 bases from J; junction bases left unmatched: 3. The CDR3 is 13 residues long. CDR3 coding DNA: TGCGCCAGCAGCGGAACAGGGGGAGATACGCAGTATTTT. It codes for CASSGTGGDTQYF.

The CDR3 region has the DNA TGTGCCAGCAGCTTATACGGGAGTGGGGTCACAGATACGCAGTATTTT. It codes for CASSLYGSGVTDTQYF. The rearrangement joins TRBV11-2 to TRBJ2-3, with D maybe TRBD2 (6 bases). The germline V gene encodes CDR1 SGHAT and CDR2 FQNNGV. CDR3 length equals 16 residues. V dropped 2 bases and J dropped 2 bases, with 14 bases sitting between them. Full variable domain (outside the CDR3, taken from reference TRBV11-2 and TRBJ2-3): EAGVAQSPRYKIIEKRQSVAFWCNPISGHATLYWYQQILGQGPKLLIQFQNNGVVDDSQLPKDRFSAERLKGVDSTLKIQPAKLEDSAVYLCASSLYGSGVTDTQYFGPGTRLTVL.

This clone was observed a single time. This sequence joins TRBV19 and TRBJ1-5; tentatively, D is TRBD1 (5 bases). This CDR3 spans 14 amino acids. The ends were cut back, 7 bases at V and 3 bases at J, with 13 bases in the middle. CDR1 is LNHDA, CDR2 SQIVND, per germline (reference sequence). CDR3 loop: CASTSGRLNQPQHF. CDR3 sequence (DNA): TGTGCCAGTACATCGGGACGGCTCAATCAGCCCCAGCATTTT.

As for this clone: The same CDR3 can be traced to other DNA sequences in this sample. V usage is TRBV28 and J usage is TRBJ1-2, with 7 bases aligning to TRBD1. The germline gives CDR1 MDHEN, CDR2 SYDVKM. Trimming took 8 bases from V and 2 from J; bases not matched to a gene: 8. The CDR3 has 14 amino acids. The CDR3: CASSGGKENYGYTF. As DNA, the CDR3 is TGTGCCAGCTCAGGGGGGAAGGAGAACTATGGCTACACCTTC.

This clone occurred once. The V and J genes are TRBV7-3 and TRBJ2-1; 15 bases line up with TRBD2. The germline V gene has CDR1 SGHTA and CDR2 FQGTGA. V was pared by 4 bases and J by 9 bases, with 4 bases of the junction left unmatched. This CDR3 region has 15 residues. CDR3 sequence: CASSSGTSGRTEQFF. DNA of the CDR3: TGTGCCAGCAGCTCCGGGACTAGCGGGAGGACTGAGCAGTTCTTC.

The chain couples TRBV5-1 to TRBJ1-1; D may be TRBD1 (6 bases). CDR1 is SGHRS and CDR2 is YFSETQ in the germline V gene. CDR3 length: 17 amino acids. The V and J ends lost 3 bases and 4 bases respectively, with 22 bases between them. The CDR3 DNA reads as TGCGCCAGCAGCTCCGGACAGAGGGTCGGTGGAGGCACTGAAGCTTTCTTT. It encodes CASSSGQRVGGGTEAFF.

The V gene is TRBV7-9, the J gene TRBJ1-2; possible D gene TRBD1, 6 bases. This CDR3 region has 16 residues. Per the germline V gene, CDR1 is SEHNR and CDR2 is FQNEAQ (reference sequence). V lost 1 base and J lost 3, with 15 bases in between. The CDR3 here is CASSLDVPGADYGYTF. The CDR3 DNA sequence: TGTGCCAGCAGCTTAGATGTGCCAGGGGCGGACTATGGCTACACCTTC.

Written as DNA, the CDR3 is TGTGCCAGTAGTCCCCCCGGGACTAGCGGGAGGGGGGGCGACGAGCAGTACTTC. Its protein product is CASSPPGTSGRGGDEQYF. The V call is TRBV19, the J call TRBJ2-7, with 16 bases fitting TRBD2. Germline lookup yields CDR1 LNHDA and CDR2 SQIVND (reference sequence). This CDR3 comprises 18 residues. The J segment lost 5 bases and the V segment lost 5 bases, leaving 12 bases of the junction unmatched.

The sample holds a few counts of this clone. The same CDR3 is also encoded by other DNA sequences in this sample. The V and J genes are TRBV27 and TRBJ2-1; no reliable D call. Per germline, CDR1 MNHEY and CDR2 SMNVEV (reference sequence). V gave up 6 bases and J gave up 0 bases, with 6 bases separating them. The CDR3 contains 13 residues. CDR3 sequence: CASRLSSYNEQFF. CDR3 in DNA: TGTGCCAGCAGGTTGAGCTCCTACAATGAGCAGTTCTTC.

The chain links TRBV23-1 to TRBJ2-4; D is tentatively TRBD1 or TRBD2 (5 bases each). TRBV23-1 is known as an ORF, though its function is uncertain. This CDR3 has 16 residues. Trimming pared 2 bases from V and 1 base from J, leaving 12 bases between. CDR3 nucleotide sequence: TGCGCCAGCAGTCAACGGGGCAGGAGGGCCAAAAACATTCAGTACTTC. It translates to CASSQRGRRAKNIQYF.